This T cell receptor (beta chain) originates from a study of blood T cells in healthy people across ages. The overall study: The template switching approach captured approximately one barcoded beta molecule for every two T cells. Findings and caveats of the study: Estimates drawn from one million T cells were deemed to understate diversity.

This CDR3 spans 13 amino acids. Germline loops: CDR1 SGHRS, CDR2 YFSETQ. A second PCR of about 7 to 12 cycles used a sample-barcoded 5' primer and a J-beta primer mix. MiXCR was run by TCRdb on the 5' RACE reads, yielding one entry per CDR3 protein. The sample consists of almost 1 million distinct CDR3 sequences, roughly half of them appearing once. In regard to this clonotype: Its matching antigen is unknown.

Input material: blood. The V gene is TRBV5-1, the J gene TRBJ2-7; no reliable D call. Gene TRBJ2-5 matches the end of the DNA better, so the J call may be wrong. The clonotype comes from an older woman in good health. CDR3 bases: TGCGCCAGCAGCTTGGCACAAAAAGAGACCCAGTACTTC. This encodes CASSLAQKETQYF.